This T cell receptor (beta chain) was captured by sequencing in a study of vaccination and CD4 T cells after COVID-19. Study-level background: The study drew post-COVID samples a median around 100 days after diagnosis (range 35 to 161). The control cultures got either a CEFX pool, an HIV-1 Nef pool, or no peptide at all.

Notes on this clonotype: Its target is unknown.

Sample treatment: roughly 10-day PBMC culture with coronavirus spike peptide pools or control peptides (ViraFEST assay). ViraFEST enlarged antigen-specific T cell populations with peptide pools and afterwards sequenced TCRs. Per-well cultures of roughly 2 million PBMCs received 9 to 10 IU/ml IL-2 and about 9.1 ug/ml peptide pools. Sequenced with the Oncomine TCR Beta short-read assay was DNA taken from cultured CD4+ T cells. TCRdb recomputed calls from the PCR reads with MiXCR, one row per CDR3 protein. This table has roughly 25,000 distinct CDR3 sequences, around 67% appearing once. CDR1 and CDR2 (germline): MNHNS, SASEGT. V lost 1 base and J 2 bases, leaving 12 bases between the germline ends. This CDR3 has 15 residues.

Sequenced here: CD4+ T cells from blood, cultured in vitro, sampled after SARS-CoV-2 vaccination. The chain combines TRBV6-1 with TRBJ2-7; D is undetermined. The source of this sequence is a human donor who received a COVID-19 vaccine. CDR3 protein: CASSEGRAAPYEQYF. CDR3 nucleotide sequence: TGTGCCAGCAGTGAAGGTAGGGCCGCTCCCTACGAGCAGTACTTC.